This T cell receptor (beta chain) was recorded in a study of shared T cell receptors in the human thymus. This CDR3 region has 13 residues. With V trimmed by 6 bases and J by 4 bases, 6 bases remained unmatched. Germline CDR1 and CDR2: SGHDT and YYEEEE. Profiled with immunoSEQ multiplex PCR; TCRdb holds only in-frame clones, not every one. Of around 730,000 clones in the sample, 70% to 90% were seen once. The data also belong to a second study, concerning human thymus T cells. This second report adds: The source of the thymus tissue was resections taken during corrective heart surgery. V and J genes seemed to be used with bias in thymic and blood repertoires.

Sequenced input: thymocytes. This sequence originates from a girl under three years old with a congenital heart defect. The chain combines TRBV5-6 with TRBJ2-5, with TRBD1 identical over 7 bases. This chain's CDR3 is CASTRQGPETQYF. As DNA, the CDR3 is TGTGCCAGCACGCGACAGGGACCAGAGACCCAGTACTTC. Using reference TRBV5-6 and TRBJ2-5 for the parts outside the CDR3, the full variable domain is DAGVTQSPTHLIKTRGQQVTLRCSPKSGHDTVSWYQQALGQGPQFIFQYYEEEERQRGNFPDRFSGHQFPNYSSELNVNALLLGDSALYLCASTRQGPETQYFGPGTRLLVL.